A single sample gave rise to the 30 T cell receptor beta chains below, sequenced in a study of T cells in Graves' hyperthyroidism and ophthalmopathy. TCR beta CDR3 sequences were amplified from RNA transcripts. The TCR CDR3 was amplified in a first-round RT-PCR using the HTBI primer set. TCRdb re-analysed the multiplex PCR reads in MiXCR, keeping a single row per CDR3 protein. Here the sample spans around 500,000 distinct CDR3 sequences, about 20% being singletons. Sequenced input: blood. The origin of the receptors is a woman in her 70s with Graves' ophthalmopathy.

The J gene is TRBJ2-1, the V gene TRBV27; D is unclear. Germline V gene lookup returns CDR1 MNHEY and CDR2 SMNVEV (reference sequence). This CDR3 is built from 17 residues. Trimming cost V 3 bases and J 0 bases, with 15 bases left between them. This CDR3 reads CASSFNHMTISYNEQFF. CDR3 DNA: TGTGCCAGCAGTTTCAATCATATGACAATCTCCTACAATGAGCAGTTCTTC.

On this clonotype itself: A read error is possible here, since a much larger clone lies one base away. This chain links TRBV7-9 with TRBJ2-7; weak D call: TRBD1 (6 bases). The germline V and J ends were trimmed by 7 bases and 3 bases, with 13 bases remaining between them. The CDR3 runs to 13 residues. Per the germline V gene, CDR1 is SEHNR and CDR2 is FQNEAQ (reference sequence). DNA for the CDR3: TGTGCCAGCAACTCCGGACAGCACTACGAGCAGTACTTC. The encoded protein is CASNSGQHYEQYF.

The chain combines TRBV20-1 with TRBJ2-7; no reliable D call. V was shortened by 0 bases and J by 4 bases, with 13 bases between the two germline ends. This CDR3 has 14 amino acids. Germline V gives CDR1 DFQATT, CDR2 SNEGSKA (reference sequence). The CDR3 is CSAREAGNPYEQYF. The CDR3 nucleotides are TGCAGTGCTAGAGAGGCTGGGAATCCTTACGAGCAGTACTTC.

This clonotype was seen only a few times. V is TRBV30 and J is TRBJ2-4; TRBD2 matches at 8 bases. J lost 0 bases, V lost 3 bases, and 4 bases had no gene match. The CDR3 has 15 residues. The germline V gene encodes CDR1 GTSNPN and CDR2 SVGIG (reference sequence). In nucleotides, the CDR3 is TGTGCCTGGAGAGGGACTAGGAAAGCCAAAAACATTCAGTACTTC. This translates into CAWRGTRKAKNIQYF.

J is TRBJ2-1 and V is TRBV7-9; D is uncertain. V was pared by 8 bases and J by 6 bases, with 14 bases between. CDR1 is SEHNR and CDR2 is FQNEAQ in the germline V gene (reference sequence). This CDR3 spans 13 amino acids. The CDR3 loop is CASVLDLGNEQFF. CDR3 sequence (DNA): TGTGCCAGCGTTCTGGACCTGGGCAATGAGCAGTTCTTC.

The chain couples TRBV5-1 to TRBJ1-1; the D is unclear. The CDR3 contains 14 residues. Germline lookup yields CDR1 SGHRS and CDR2 YFSETQ. The V gene lost 1 base and the J gene lost 1 base, with 8 bases spanning the gap. For the CDR3, the DNA is TGCGCCAGCAGCTTGAGGGCAGAGAACACTGAAGCTTTCTTT. This translates into CASSLRAENTEAFF.

This clonotype has at least ten counts. V is TRBV27 and J is TRBJ1-5; D not certain. Trimming removed 5 bases from V and 6 bases from J, with 11 bases in between. The CDR3 loop spans 13 amino acids. CDR1 is MNHEY, CDR2 SMNVEV, per germline (reference sequence). For the CDR3, the DNA is TGTGCCAGCAGTCCTACCACGGGTCAGCCCCAGCATTTT. This sequence encodes CASSPTTGQPQHF.

This clonotype was detected only a few times. The chain joins TRBV9 to TRBJ2-1, with D maybe TRBD2 (6 bases). CDR3 length: 14 amino acids. The V and J ends lost 0 bases and 9 bases respectively, with 13 bases between them. The germline V gene has CDR1 SGDLS and CDR2 YYNGEE. The CDR3 loop is CASSVAGRRGEQFF. The CDR3, as DNA: TGTGCCAGCAGCGTAGCGGGTAGGAGGGGTGAGCAGTTCTTC.

This clonotype showed up just a few times. The chain is built from TRBV20-1 and TRBJ2-5, with 7 bases lining up with TRBD1. Looked up from germline, CDR1 is DFQATT and CDR2 is SNEGSKA (reference sequence). The CDR3 contains 13 residues. J gave up 1 base and V 3 bases, and 2 bases lay outside the gene matches. The DNA of the CDR3 is TGCAGTGCTAGCCGGGACAGCCAAGAGACCCAGTACTTC. Translation: CSASRDSQETQYF.

This sequence joins TRBV7-6 and TRBJ1-1, with unresolved D. The V end lost 1 base, the J end lost 5 bases, and 17 bases lay between the germline ends. The CDR3 contains 16 residues. CDR1 is SGHVS and CDR2 is FNYEAQ in the germline V gene. DNA for the CDR3: TGTGCCAGCAGCTTAGAAATAGGAGAAGTCTCGACTGAAGCTTTCTTT. Protein product: CASSLEIGEVSTEAFF. Based on the CDR3 plus reference TRBV7-6 and TRBJ1-1, the full variable domain is GAGVSQSPRYKVTKRGQDVALRCDPISGHVSLYWYRQALGQGPEFLTYFNYEAQQDKSGLPNDRFSAERPEGSISTLTIQRTEQRDSAMYRCASSLEIGEVSTEAFFGQGTRLTVV.

This clonotype was seen a handful of times. This sequence joins TRBV14 and TRBJ2-7, with TRBD1 as a possible D gene (5 bases). The CDR3 totals 12 residues. Germline V CDR1 and CDR2: SGHDN, FVKESK. V lost 5 bases, J lost 8 bases, and 13 bases lay in between. CDR3 bases: TGTGCCAGCAGCTCGACAGTCATCCAGCAGTACTTC. It yields the protein CASSSTVIQQYF.

This chain connects TRBV20-1 to TRBJ2-3; D is unresolved. Germline V lookup: CDR1 DFQATT, CDR2 SNEGSKA (reference sequence). The CDR3 sequence is 14 residues long. Trimming stripped 3 bases from V and 0 bases from J, with 10 bases between. The CDR3 protein is CSASPSGSTDTQYF. The CDR3 DNA follows: TGCAGTGCTAGCCCCTCCGGAAGCACAGATACGCAGTATTTT.

This rearrangement joins TRBV5-1 to TRBJ1-6; no clear D. The CDR3 loop spans 12 amino acids. In germline, CDR1 is SGHRS, CDR2 YFSETQ. Trimming left V 0 bases short and J 7 bases short, with 2 bases between. DNA for the CDR3: TGCGCCAGCAGCTTGGCGAATTCACCCCTCCACTTT. Translated: CASSLANSPLHF.

This clonotype was detected many times. This chain connects TRBV28 to TRBJ2-7, with D uncertain. V was pared by 5 bases and J by 0 bases, with 17 bases between. The CDR3 sequence is 16 residues long. From germline, CDR1 is MDHEN and CDR2 SYDVKM. The CDR3, as DNA: TGTGCCAGCAGTCCCGAAACGGTGAGGACCTCCTACGAGCAGTACTTC. It translates to CASSPETVRTSYEQYF.

The CDR3: CASSVAEGGPGNEQFF. The CDR3 DNA is TGTGCCAGCAGCGTAGCTGAGGGAGGGCCGGGTAATGAGCAGTTCTTC. The chain combines TRBV9 with TRBJ2-1; TRBD2 matches at 7 bases. The CDR3 is made up of 16 amino acids. Germline loops: CDR1 SGDLS, CDR2 YYNGEE. Trimming cost V 0 bases and J 7 bases; bases outside gene matches: 10.

This clonotype has just a few counts. The chain recombines TRBV19 with TRBJ1-1; D gene ambiguous. This CDR3 is built from 16 residues. Germline values: CDR1 LNHDA, CDR2 SQIVND (reference sequence). Trimming stripped 6 bases from V and 1 base from J, with 18 bases between. The CDR3 DNA reads as TGTGCCAGTAGCCCTCTTTATTCCGGAGGGAACACTGAAGCTTTCTTT. This translates into CASSPLYSGGNTEAFF. Combining the CDR3 with reference TRBV19 and TRBJ1-1 gives the whole variable domain DGGITQSPKYLFRKEGQNVTLSCEQNLNHDAMYWYRQDPGQGLRLIYYSQIVNDFQKGDIAEGYSVSREKKESFPLTVTSAQKNPTAFYLCASSPLYSGGNTEAFFGQGTRLTVV.

This chain connects TRBV12-3 or TRBV12-4 to TRBJ2-4, with 12 bases aligning to TRBD2. V shed 3 bases, J shed 4 bases, and the junction held 13 bases outside the gene matches. The length of the CDR3 is 19 residues. CDR3 in DNA: TGTGCCAGCAGTTTTGGGACGCGGCTAGCGGGAGGGCCGAAAAACATTCAGTACTTC. It specifies CASSFGTRLAGGPKNIQYF.

The V and J genes are TRBV7-2 and TRBJ1-2, with TRBD1 matching 11 bases. The CDR3 is 17 amino acids. The germline V gene has CDR1 SGHTA and CDR2 FQGNSA. The V segment lost 5 bases and the J segment 0 bases; nucleotides outside the gene matches: 8. The CDR3 DNA reads TGTGCCAGCAGCCCCAGGACAGGGGGCGTCACTAACTATGGCTACACCTTC. Translation gives CASSPRTGGVTNYGYTF.

The sample holds a few counts of this clonotype. CDR3 in amino acids: CSASRGSGRAIEQYF. The CDR3 DNA reads as TGCAGTGCTAGTAGGGGGAGCGGGAGGGCCATCGAGCAGTACTTC. This sequence joins TRBV20-1 and TRBJ2-7; TRBD2 agrees at 10 bases. This CDR3 comprises 15 residues. V dropped 3 bases and J dropped 6; count of bases not matched to a gene: 11. CDR1 DFQATT and CDR2 SNEGSKA come from the germline V gene (reference sequence).

This clonotype was observed many times. The chain joins TRBV11-2 to TRBJ2-1; 14 bases are a match to TRBD2. CDR1 is SGHAT, CDR2 FQNNGV, per germline. The CDR3 spans 16 residues. Germline trimming cut 5 bases from V and 13 bases from J; bases unmatched to any gene: 13. CDR3 protein: CASSPAPGLAGVGQFF. Here the CDR3 DNA reads TGTGCCAGCAGCCCAGCTCCGGGACTAGCGGGAGTAGGTCAGTTCTTC.

The rearrangement links TRBV7-9 to TRBJ1-1; TRBD1 matches at 10 bases. Germline CDR1 SEHNR, CDR2 FQNEAQ (reference sequence). V shed 5 bases, J shed 5 bases, and the junction held 8 bases outside the gene matches. The CDR3 sequence is 15 residues long. CDR3 bases: TGTGCCAGCAGCCAGTCGGGACAGGGGAGAACTGAAGCTTTCTTT. It specifies CASSQSGQGRTEAFF.

This clonotype came up many times. This chain joins TRBV2 and TRBJ2-5; D unresolved. V lost 6 bases and J lost 4, with 12 bases in between. Germline assignment: CDR1 SNHLY and CDR2 FYNNEI. CDR3 size: 13 residues. The CDR3 sequence is CASRVGLRETQYF. The CDR3 DNA is TGTGCCAGCAGGGTAGGGCTAAGAGAGACCCAGTACTTC.

J is TRBJ2-7 and V is TRBV9; D possibly corresponds to TRBD1 (6 bases). The V gene's germline CDR1 is SGDLS and CDR2 YYNGEE. V lost 10 bases and J 4 bases, leaving 21 bases between the germline ends. CDR3 size: 14 residues. The CDR3 region has the DNA TGTGCCGAAGTTAGGGGGTGGGCGGTTTACGAGCAGTACTTC. Amino acids: CAEVRGWAVYEQYF.

This rearrangement joins TRBV30 to TRBJ1-1; D remains ambiguous. There are 12 residues in the CDR3. The V end was cut by 5 bases, the J end by 10 bases, with 17 bases between. Germline CDR1 GTSNPN, CDR2 SVGIG (reference sequence). The CDR3 here is CAWLKGPTRAFF. Here the CDR3 DNA reads TGTGCCTGGTTAAAGGGCCCCACACGAGCTTTCTTT.

The CDR3 DNA reads as TGTGCCAGCAGTTACCTAAGCGGTTCCTCTGGGGCCAACGTCCTGACTTTC. This translates into CASSYLSGSSGANVLTF. The chain links TRBV6-5 to TRBJ2-6; TRBD2 is a possible D gene (5 bases). Per germline, CDR1 MNHEY and CDR2 SVGAGI. CDR3 length: 17 amino acids. Trimming took off 2 bases at V and 0 bases at J, with 11 bases between the two ends.

This clonotype appeared a few times. The chain carries TRBV13 and TRBJ2-3; TRBD1 matches at 8 bases. This CDR3 is built from 17 residues. The germline V gene encodes CDR1 PRHDT and CDR2 FYEKMQ (reference sequence). V was clipped by 2 bases and J by 6 bases; unmatched bases: 13. The CDR3 DNA sequence: TGTGCCAGCAGCTTAATGAAGACAGGGGTGATTAGTGATACGCAGTATTTT. It translates to CASSLMKTGVISDTQYF.

The V call is TRBV19, the J call TRBJ1-1; D uncertain. Germline values: CDR1 LNHDA, CDR2 SQIVND (reference sequence). The CDR3 consists of 14 residues. Trimming stripped 3 bases from V and 7 bases from J, with 15 bases between. This chain's CDR3 is CASSIGGSVFEAFF. CDR3 DNA: TGTGCCAGTAGTATTGGAGGAAGCGTTTTTGAAGCTTTCTTT.

This clonotype has only a few counts. This chain links TRBV20-1 with TRBJ2-2, with 7 bases matching TRBD2. CDR1 is DFQATT and CDR2 is SNEGSKA in the germline V gene (reference sequence). J was trimmed by 8 bases and V by 0 bases; bases with no gene match: 9. CDR3 length: 15 amino acids. The CDR3 DNA sequence: TGCAGTGCTAGAGATAGGCCTAGCGGAGGTGGGGAGCTGTTTTTT. Its protein is CSARDRPSGGGELFF.

The chain couples TRBV10-3 to TRBJ1-5, with no clear D. The CDR3 has 13 amino acids. Germline loops: CDR1 ENHRY, CDR2 SYGVKD. Trimming pared 0 bases from V and 4 bases from J, leaving 4 bases between. The CDR3 reads CAISESVNQPQHF. CDR3 nucleotides: TGTGCCATCAGTGAGTCGGTAAATCAGCCCCAGCATTTT.

This clonotype was seen only a few times. This chain connects TRBV5-8 to TRBJ2-3; D is ambiguous. The CDR3 spans 13 residues. V lost 7 bases and J 5 bases, leaving 14 bases between the germline ends. Germline V lookup: CDR1 SGHTS, CDR2 YDEGEE. For the CDR3, the DNA is TGTGCCAGCTTGGGATCCACTCAAGATACGCAGTATTTT. Amino acid sequence: CASLGSTQDTQYF.